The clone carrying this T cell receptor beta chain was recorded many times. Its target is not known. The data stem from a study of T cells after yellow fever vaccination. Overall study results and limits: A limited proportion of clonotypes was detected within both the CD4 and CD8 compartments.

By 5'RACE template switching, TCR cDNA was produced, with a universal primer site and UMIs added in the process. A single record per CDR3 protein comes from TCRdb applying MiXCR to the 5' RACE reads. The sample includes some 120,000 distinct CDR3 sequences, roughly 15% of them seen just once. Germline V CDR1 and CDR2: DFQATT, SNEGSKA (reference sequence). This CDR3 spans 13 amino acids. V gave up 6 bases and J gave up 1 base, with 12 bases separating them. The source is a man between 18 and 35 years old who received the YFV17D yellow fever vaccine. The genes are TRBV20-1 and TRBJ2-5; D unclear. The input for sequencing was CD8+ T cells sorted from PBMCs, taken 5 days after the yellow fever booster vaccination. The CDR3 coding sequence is TGCAGTGCGTTTGAACCTATCCAAGAGACCCAGTACTTC. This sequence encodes CSAFEPIQETQYF.